These T cell receptor beta chains were read from a single sample in a study of T cell repertoires in cytomegalovirus infection. Via MiXCR, TCRdb re-called the reads, giving one row per CDR3 protein. The data show 250,000 to 300,000 distinct CDR3 sequences, approximately 17% seen once. Input material: CD8+ T cells from PBMCs. These receptor sequences come from a human donor in good health (CMV status not recorded). Some clones in this sample may be carry-over from other donors' samples. Each CDR3 is given with its conserved first and last residue.

CDR3 protein: CASSYRGGGEQFF
J gene: TRBJ2-1
V gene: TRBV6-5

CDR3 protein: CSAEHANQPQHF
J gene: TRBJ1-5
V gene: TRBV20-1

CDR3 protein: CASSFTLENTGELFF
J gene: TRBJ2-2
V gene: TRBV7-6

CDR3 protein: CASSLSYLGELSF
J gene: TRBJ2-2
V gene: TRBV7-6

CDR3 protein: CASRSRDVYGYTF
J gene: TRBJ1-2
V gene: TRBV6-5

CDR3 protein: CASSGGANYGYTF
J gene: TRBJ1-2
V gene: TRBV7-9

CDR3 protein: CASSSTGTGTDTQYF
J gene: TRBJ2-3
V gene: TRBV11-2

CDR3 protein: CASSYSPDYEQYF
J gene: TRBJ2-7
V gene: TRBV6-2/TRBV6-3

CDR3 protein: CSVEDLGGTGMLYYGYTF
J gene: TRBJ1-2
V gene: TRBV29-1

CDR3 protein: CASSLAIGGRSQPQHF
J gene: TRBJ1-5
V gene: TRBV7-6